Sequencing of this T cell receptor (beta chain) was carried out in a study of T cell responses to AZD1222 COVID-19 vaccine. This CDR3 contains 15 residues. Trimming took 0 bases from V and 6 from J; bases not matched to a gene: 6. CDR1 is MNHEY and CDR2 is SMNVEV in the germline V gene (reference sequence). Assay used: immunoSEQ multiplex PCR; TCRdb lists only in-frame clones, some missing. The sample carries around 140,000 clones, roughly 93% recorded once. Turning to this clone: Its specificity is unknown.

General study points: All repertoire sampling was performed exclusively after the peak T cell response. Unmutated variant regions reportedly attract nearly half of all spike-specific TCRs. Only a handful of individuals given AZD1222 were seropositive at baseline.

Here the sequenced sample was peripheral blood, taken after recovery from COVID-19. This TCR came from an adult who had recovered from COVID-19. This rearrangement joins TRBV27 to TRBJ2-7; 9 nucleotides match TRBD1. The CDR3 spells CASSLSQGAVSEQYF. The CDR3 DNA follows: TGTGCCAGCAGTTTATCACAGGGGGCGGTGAGCGAGCAGTACTTC.